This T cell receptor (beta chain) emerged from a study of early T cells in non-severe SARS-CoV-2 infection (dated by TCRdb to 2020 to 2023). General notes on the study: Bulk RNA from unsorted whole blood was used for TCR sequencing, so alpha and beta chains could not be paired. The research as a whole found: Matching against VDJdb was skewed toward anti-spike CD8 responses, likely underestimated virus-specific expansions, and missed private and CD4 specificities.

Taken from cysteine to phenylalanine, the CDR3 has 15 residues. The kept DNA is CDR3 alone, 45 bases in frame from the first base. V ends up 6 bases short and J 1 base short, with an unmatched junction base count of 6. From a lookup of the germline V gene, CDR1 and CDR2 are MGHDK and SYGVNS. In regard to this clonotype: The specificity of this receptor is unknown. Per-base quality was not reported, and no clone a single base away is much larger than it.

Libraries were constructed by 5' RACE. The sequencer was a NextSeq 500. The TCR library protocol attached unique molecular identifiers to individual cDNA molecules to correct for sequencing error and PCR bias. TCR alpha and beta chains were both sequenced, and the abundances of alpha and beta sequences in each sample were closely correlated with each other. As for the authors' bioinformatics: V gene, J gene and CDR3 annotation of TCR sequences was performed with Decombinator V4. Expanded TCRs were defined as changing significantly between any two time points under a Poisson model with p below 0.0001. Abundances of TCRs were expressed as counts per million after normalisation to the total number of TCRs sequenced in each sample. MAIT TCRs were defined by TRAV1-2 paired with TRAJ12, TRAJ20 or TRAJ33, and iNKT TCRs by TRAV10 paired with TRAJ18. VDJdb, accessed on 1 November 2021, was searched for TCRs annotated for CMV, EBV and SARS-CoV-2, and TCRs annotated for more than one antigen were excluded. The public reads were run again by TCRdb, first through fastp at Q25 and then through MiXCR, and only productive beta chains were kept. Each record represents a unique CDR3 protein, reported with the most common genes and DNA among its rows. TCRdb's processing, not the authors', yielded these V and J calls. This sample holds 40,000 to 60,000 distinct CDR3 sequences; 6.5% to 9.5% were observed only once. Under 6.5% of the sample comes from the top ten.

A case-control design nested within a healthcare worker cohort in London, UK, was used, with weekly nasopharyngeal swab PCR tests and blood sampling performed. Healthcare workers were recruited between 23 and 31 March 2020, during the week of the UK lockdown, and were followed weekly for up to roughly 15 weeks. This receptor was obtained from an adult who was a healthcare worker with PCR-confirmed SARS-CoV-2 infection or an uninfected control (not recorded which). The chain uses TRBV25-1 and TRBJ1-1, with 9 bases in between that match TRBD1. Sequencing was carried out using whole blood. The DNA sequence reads TGTGCCAGCAGAGCGGGACAGGGACCGAACACTGAAGCTTTCTTT. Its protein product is CASRAGQGPNTEAFF.